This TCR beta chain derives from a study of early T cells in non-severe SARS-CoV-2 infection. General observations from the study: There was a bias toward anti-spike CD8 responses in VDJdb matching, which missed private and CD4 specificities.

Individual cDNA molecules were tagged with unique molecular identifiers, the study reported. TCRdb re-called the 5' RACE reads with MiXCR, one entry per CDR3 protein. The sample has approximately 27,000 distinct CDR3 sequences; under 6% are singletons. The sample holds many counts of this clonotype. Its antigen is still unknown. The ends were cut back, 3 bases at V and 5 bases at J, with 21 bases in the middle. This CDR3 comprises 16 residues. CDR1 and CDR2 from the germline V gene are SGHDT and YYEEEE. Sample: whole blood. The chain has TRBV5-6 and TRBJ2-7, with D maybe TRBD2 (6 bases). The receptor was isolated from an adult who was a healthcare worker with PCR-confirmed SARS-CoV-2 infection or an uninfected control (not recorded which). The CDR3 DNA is TGTGCCAGCAGCTCAACCCGCATTCGGCGGGGTAACGAGCAGTACTTC. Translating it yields CASSSTRIRRGNEQYF. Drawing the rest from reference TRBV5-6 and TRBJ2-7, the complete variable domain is DAGVTQSPTHLIKTRGQQVTLRCSPKSGHDTVSWYQQALGQGPQFIFQYYEEEERQRGNFPDRFSGHQFPNYSSELNVNALLLGDSALYLCASSSTRIRRGNEQYFGPGTRLTVT.